This TCR beta chain was found in a study of blood T cell repertoires in COVID-19 (dated by TCRdb to 2018 to 2020). Some background on the complete study: Collaborator samples came from the United States, Italy and Spain and covered acute and convalescent phases of COVID-19. Subjects who had been exposed to COVID-19, were actively infected with it, or had recovered from it provided the deeply sampled blood TCRbeta repertoires that made up the dataset. The material from the prospective study consisted of cDNA or gDNA derived from T cells, B-cell-depleted T cells, or PBMCs. Where HLA class I and class II types were available, the types were taken from metadata supplied by the sample provider, not from assay-based typing. The sample metadata nearly always contained a de-identified subject ID, COVID-19 status, age in years and sex. The repertoires were released in a freely available public database intended as a resource for research on the immune response to SARS-CoV-2. The samples were drawn from two sources: the first 160 participants of the ongoing ImmuneRACE study, and 1,200 or so subjects contributed by 6 global collaborators.

Notes on this clone: What antigen it recognizes has not been identified. Qualities for individual bases were not recorded, and no much larger clone is one base off.

For CDR1 and CDR2, the germline V gene (reference sequence) lists GTSNPN and SVGIG. Trimming at the junction amounts to 3 bases on V and 9 bases on J, and the germline ends lie 9 bases apart. The CDR3 contains 11 residues, cysteine and phenylalanine counted. Only CDR3 DNA is held: 33 bases, read in frame from base 1. The collaborating institutions used their own protocols to collect whole blood in K2EDTA tubes. Collaborator samples were shipped for TCRbeta analysis as frozen whole blood, isolated PBMCs, or DNA extracted from either sample type. Points the paper makes about the study in general: The quantity of clinical and demographic metadata differed by source and by participant and was supplied without curation.

TCRbeta CDR3 regions were amplified from genomic DNA by means of the immunoSEQ Assay, a bias-controlled multiplex PCR. The published analysis was carried out like this. The number of nucleated cells in each sample was estimated from the amplification of reference gene primers within the assay. To quantify the absolute abundance of each unique TCRbeta CDR3 rearrangement, sequence reads were collapsed and filtered. For each sample, productive Simpson clonality was calculated as the square root of Simpson's diversity index over productive rearrangements. TCRdb took over this immuneACCESS table, retaining in-frame rearrangements with V and J assigned. Such tables are incomplete; in checked studies, under half of the missing clones stem from an unresolved V gene, and the remainder is unexplained. V and J calls and clone size follow that table, whereas D and trimming were derived from the DNA. This sample comprises 65,000 to 90,000 clones, 65% to 85% of them detected only once. 25% to 30% of the sample is in the top ten clones.

The TCR was taken from a woman of 80 years or more with acute or convalescent COVID-19. The chain is encoded by TRBV30 joined to TRBJ2-1, with no confident D gene call. The sample comprised peripheral blood. The CDR3 region: CAWSSPLEQFF. The base sequence is TGTGCCTGGAGCTCCCCCCTTGAGCAGTTCTTC.